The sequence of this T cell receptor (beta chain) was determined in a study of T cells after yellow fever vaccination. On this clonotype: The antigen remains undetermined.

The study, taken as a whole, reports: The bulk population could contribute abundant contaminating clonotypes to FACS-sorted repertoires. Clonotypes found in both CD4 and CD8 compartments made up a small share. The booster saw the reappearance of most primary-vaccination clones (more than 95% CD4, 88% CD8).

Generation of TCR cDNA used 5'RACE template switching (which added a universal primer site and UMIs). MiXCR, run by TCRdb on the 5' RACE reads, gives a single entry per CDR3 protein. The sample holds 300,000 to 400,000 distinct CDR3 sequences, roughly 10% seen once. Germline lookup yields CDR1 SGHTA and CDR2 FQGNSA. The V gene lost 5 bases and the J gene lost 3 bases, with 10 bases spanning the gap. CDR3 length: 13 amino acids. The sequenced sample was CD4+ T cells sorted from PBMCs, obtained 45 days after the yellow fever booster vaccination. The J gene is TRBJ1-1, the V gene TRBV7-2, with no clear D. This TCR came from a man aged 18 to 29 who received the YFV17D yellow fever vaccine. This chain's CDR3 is CASSLIGDTEAFF. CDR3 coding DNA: TGTGCCAGCAGCCTTATTGGTGACACTGAAGCTTTCTTT.